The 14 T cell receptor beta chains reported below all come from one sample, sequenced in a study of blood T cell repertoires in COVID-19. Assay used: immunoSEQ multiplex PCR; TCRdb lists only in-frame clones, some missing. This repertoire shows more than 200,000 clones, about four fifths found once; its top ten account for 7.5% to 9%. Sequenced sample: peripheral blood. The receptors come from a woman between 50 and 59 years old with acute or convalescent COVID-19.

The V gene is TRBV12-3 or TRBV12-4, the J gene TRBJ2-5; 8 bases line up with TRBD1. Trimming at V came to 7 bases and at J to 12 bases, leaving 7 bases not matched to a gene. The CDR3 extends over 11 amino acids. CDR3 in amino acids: CASTEKDREYF. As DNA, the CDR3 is TGTGCCAGCACCGAAAAGGACAGGGAGTACTTC.

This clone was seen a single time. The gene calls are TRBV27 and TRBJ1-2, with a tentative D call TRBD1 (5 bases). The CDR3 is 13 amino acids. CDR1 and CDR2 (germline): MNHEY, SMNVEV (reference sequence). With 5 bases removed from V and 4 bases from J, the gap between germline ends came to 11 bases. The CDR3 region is CASSQSGVYGYTF. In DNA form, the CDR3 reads TGTGCCAGCAGTCAGTCGGGGGTCTATGGCTACACCTTC.

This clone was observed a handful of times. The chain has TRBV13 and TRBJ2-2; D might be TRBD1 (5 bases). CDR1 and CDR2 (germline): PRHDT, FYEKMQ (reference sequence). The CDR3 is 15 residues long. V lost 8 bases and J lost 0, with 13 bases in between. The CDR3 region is CASLLLQANTGELFF. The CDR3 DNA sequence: TGTGCCAGCCTCCTTTTACAGGCGAACACCGGGGAGCTGTTTTTT.

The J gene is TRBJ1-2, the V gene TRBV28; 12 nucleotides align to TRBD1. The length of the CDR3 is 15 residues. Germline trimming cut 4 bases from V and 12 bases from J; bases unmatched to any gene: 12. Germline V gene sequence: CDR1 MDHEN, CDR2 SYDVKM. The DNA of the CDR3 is TGTGCCAGCAGTTCAGGCCACGCCGGGACAGGGGGCGACACCTTC. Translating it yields CASSSGHAGTGGDTF.

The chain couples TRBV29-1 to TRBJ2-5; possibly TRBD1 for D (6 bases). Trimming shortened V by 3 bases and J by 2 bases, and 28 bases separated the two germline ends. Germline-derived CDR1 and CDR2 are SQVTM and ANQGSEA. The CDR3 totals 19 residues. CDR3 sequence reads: CSVEHESGHYTWGQETQYF. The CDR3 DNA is TGCAGCGTTGAGCATGAATCGGGACACTATACTTGGGGGCAAGAGACCCAGTACTTC.

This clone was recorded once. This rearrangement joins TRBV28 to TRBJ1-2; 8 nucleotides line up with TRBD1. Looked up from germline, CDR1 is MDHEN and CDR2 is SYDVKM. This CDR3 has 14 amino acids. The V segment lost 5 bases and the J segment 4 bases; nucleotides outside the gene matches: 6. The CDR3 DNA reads TGTGCCAGCAGTACCTCCGGACAGGGCTATGGCTACACCTTC. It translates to CASSTSGQGYGYTF.

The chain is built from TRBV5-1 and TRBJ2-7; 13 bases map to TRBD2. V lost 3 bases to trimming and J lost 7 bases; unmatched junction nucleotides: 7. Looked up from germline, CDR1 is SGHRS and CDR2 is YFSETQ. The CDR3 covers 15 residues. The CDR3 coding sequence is TGCGCCAGCAGCTCCACACTAGCGGGAGGGAGGGAGCAGTACTTC. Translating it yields CASSSTLAGGREQYF.

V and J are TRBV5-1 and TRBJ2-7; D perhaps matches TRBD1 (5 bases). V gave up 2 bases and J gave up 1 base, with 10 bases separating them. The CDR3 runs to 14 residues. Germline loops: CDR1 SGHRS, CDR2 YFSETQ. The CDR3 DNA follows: TGCGCCAGCAGCTTATATACAGGATCCTACGAGCAGTACTTC. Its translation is CASSLYTGSYEQYF.

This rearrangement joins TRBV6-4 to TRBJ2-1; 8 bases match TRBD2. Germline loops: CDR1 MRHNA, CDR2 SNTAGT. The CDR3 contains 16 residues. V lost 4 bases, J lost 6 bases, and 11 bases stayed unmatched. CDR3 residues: CASSAGLAPGSNEQFF. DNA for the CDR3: TGTGCCAGCAGTGCCGGACTAGCCCCGGGAAGCAATGAGCAGTTCTTC.

CDR3 residues: CASSFGLAGGEGNEQFF. CDR3 nucleotide sequence: TGTGCCAGCAGTTTCGGACTAGCGGGAGGGGAGGGGAATGAGCAGTTCTTC. The chain has TRBV2 and TRBJ2-1; 15 bases align to TRBD2. Trimming took 5 bases from V and 7 from J; bases not matched to a gene: 9. Germline V gene lookup returns CDR1 SNHLY and CDR2 FYNNEI. This CDR3 comprises 17 residues. The whole variable domain, filled in from reference TRBV2 and TRBJ2-1, reads EPEVTQTPSHQVTQMGQEVILRCVPISNHLYFYWYRQILGQKVEFLVSFYNNEISEKSEIFDDQFSVERPDGSNFTLKIRSTKLEDSAMYFCASSFGLAGGEGNEQFFGPGTRLTVL.

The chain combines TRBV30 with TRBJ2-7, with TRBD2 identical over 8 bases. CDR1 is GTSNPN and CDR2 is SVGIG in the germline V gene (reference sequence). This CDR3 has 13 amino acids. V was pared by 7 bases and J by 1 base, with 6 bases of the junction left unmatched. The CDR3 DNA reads TGTGCCTACACGACTAGCGAGTCCTACGAGCAGTACTTC. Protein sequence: CAYTTSESYEQYF.

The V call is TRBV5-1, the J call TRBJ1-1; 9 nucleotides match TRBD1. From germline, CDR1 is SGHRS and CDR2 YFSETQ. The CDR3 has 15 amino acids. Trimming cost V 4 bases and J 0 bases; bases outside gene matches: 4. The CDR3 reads CASSLQGALNTEAFF. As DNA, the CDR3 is TGCGCCAGCAGCCTACAGGGGGCCCTGAACACTGAAGCTTTCTTT.

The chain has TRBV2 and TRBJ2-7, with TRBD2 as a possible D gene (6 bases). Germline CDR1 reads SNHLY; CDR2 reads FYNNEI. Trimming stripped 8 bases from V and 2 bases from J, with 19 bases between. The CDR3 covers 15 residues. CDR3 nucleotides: TGTGCCAGCCGCACTCAGCGGGCGGGTACCTACGAGCAGTACTTC. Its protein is CASRTQRAGTYEQYF.

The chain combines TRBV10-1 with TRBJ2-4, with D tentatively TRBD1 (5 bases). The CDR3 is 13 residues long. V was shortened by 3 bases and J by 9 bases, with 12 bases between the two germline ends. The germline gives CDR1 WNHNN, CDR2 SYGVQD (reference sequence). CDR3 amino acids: CASSDAGLAIQYF. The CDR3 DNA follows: TGCGCCAGCAGTGATGCAGGGTTAGCCATTCAGTACTTC.